In this sample, the clone carrying this T cell receptor (beta chain) is medium-sized (0.01 to 0.1%). Its matching antigen is unknown. From blood, about 240-550 ng of genomic DNA served as TRB template. The V end lost 8 bases, the J end lost 6 bases, and 13 bases lay between the germline ends. Germline values: CDR1 MNHEY, CDR2 SVGEGT. The CDR3 is made up of 13 amino acids. The data stem from a study of T and B cells in COVID-19 patients. Study background: Blood was sampled from COVID-19 patients who were either actively infected or recovered. The recovered patients had mostly mild to moderate COVID-19 with outpatient management. Study conclusions and caveats: Few blood samples existed from mildly ill patients during symptoms or early in severe cases.

Multiplex PCR with BIOMED2 TRB-A/B primer pools amplified TRB rearrangements. TCRdb reprocessed the multiplex PCR reads with MiXCR, giving one entry per CDR3 protein. Among some 10,000 distinct CDR3 sequences listed, roughly 33% were seen once. Sequenced material: blood. The chain joins TRBV6-2 or TRBV6-3 to TRBJ2-2; D gene unclear. This receptor was obtained from a human donor with active COVID-19. The CDR3 is CASGHTPPGELFF. The CDR3 DNA follows: TGTGCCAGCGGCCATACCCCCCCCGGGGAGCTGTTTTTT.